The entry below gives a single T cell receptor (beta chain) sequence along with its context. TCRdb called the reads again in MiXCR, with one record for every CDR3 protein. The profile shows a few hundred thousand distinct CDR3 sequences, 9.5% of them singletons. The data derive from a study of T cell repertoires in cytomegalovirus infection. V was shortened by 7 bases and J by 1 base, with 8 bases between the two germline ends. This CDR3 is 13 amino acids long. The germline gives CDR1 MNHNS, CDR2 SASEGT. The receptor was derived from a human donor in good health (CMV status not recorded). Some clones in this sample may be carry-over from other donors' samples. The sample was PBMCs. The chain links TRBV6-1 to TRBJ1-5; D is possibly TRBD1 (5 bases). CDR3 sequence reads: CASIEGSNQPQHF. DNA for the CDR3: TGTGCCAGCATTGAGGGGAGCAATCAGCCCCAGCATTTT.